This T cell receptor beta chain was identified during a study of blood T cell repertoires in COVID-19. Study-level information: T cells, B-cell-depleted T cells, or PBMCs supplied cDNA or gDNA.

The J segment lost 2 bases and the V segment lost 4 bases, leaving 9 bases of the junction unmatched. The CDR3 spans 16 residues. Germline loops: CDR1 SGDLS, CDR2 YYNGEE. As processed by the authors: How many nucleated cells were present was estimated from reference gene primer amplification. Clones were sequenced by immunoSEQ multiplex PCR, and TCRdb holds only the in-frame ones, with some missing. The DNA was the basis for D and trimming; V, J and clone size are from that table. This sample yields a few hundred thousand clones, of which about four fifths are seen a single time; approximately 3.5% belongs to the top ten.

The V call is TRBV9, the J call TRBJ2-7, with 10 bases fitting TRBD1. The sequencing sample was made of peripheral blood. The receptor's source is a woman between 18 and 29 years old with acute or convalescent COVID-19. The CDR3 sequence is CASSTSPGTGAYEQYF. The CDR3 bases are TGTGCCAGCAGCACATCTCCGGGGACAGGGGCCTACGAGCAGTACTTC.